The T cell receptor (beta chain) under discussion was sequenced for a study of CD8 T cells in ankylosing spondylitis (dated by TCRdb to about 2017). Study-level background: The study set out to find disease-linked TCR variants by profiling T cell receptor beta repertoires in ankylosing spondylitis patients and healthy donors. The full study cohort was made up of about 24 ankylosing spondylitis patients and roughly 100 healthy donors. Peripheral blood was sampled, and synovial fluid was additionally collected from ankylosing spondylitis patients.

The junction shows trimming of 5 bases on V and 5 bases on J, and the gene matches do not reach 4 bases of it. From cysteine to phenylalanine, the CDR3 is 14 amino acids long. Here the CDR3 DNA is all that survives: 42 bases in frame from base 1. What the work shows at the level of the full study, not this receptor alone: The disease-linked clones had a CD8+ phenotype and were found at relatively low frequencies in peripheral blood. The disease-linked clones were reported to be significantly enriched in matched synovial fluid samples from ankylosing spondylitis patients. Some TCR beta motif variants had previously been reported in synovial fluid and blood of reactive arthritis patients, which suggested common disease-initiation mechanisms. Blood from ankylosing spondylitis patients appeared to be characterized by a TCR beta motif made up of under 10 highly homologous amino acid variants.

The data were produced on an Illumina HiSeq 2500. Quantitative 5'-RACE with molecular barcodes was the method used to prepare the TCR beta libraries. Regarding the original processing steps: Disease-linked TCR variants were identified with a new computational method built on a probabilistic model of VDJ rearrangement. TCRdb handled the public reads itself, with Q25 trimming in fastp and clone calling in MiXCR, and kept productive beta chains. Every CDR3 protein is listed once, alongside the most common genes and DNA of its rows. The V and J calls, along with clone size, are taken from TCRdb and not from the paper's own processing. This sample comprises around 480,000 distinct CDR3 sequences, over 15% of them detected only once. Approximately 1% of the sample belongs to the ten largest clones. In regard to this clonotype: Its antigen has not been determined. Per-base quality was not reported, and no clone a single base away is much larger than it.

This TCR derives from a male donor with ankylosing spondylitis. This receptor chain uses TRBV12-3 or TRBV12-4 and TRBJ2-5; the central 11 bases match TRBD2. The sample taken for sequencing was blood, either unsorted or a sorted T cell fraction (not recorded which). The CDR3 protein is CASSPVAGGETQYF. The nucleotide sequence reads TGTGCCAGCAGTCCCGTAGCGGGGGGGGAGACCCAGTACTTC.